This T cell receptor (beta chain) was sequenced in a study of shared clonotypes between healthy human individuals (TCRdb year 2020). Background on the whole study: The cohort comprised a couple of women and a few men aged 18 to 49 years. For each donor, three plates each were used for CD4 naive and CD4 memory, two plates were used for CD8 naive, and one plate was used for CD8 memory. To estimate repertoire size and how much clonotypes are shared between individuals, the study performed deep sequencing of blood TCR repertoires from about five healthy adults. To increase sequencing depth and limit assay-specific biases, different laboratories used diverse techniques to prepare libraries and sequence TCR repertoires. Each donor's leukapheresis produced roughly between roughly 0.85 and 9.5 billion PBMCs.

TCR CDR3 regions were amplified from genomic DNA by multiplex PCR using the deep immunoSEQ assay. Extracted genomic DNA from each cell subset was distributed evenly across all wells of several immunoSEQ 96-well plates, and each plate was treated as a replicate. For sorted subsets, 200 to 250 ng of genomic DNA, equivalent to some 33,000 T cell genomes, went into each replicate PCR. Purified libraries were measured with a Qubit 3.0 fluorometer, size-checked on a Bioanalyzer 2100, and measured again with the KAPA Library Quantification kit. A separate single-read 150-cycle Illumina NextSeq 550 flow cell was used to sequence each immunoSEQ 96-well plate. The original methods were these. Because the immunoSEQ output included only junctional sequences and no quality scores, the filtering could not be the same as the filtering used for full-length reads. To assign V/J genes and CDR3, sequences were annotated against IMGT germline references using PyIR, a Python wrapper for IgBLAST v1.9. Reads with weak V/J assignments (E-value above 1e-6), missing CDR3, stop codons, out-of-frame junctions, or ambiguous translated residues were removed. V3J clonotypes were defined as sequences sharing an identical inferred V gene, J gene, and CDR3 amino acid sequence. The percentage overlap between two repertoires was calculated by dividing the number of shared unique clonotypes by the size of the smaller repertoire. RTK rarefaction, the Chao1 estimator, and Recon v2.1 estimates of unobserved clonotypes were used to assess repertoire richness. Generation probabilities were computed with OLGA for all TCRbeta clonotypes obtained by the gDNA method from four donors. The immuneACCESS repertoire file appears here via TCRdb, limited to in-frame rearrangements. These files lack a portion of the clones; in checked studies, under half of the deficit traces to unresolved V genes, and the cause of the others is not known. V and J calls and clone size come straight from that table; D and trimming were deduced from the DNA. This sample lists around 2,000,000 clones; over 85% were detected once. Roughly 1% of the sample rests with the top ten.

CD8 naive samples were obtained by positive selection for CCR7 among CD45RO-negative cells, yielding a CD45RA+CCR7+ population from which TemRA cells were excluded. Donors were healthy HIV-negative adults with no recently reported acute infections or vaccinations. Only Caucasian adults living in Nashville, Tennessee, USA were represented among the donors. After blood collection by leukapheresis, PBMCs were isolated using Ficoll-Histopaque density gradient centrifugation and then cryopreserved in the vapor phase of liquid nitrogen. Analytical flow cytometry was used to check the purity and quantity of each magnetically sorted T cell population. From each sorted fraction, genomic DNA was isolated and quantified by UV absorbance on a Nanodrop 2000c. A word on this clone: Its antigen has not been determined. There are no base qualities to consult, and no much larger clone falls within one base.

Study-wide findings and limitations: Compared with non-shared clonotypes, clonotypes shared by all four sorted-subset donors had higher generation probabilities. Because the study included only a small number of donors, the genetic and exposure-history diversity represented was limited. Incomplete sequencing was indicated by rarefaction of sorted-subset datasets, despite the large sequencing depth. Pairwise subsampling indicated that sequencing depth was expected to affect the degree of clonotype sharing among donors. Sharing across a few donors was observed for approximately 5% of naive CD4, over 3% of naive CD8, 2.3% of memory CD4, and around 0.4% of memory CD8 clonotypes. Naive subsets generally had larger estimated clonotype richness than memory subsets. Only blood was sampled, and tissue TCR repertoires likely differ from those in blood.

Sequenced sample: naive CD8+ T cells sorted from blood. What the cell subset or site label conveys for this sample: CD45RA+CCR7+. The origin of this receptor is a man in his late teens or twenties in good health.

The CDR3 corresponds to CASSLVLAGGGNTGELFF. The sequenced DNA is TGTGCCAGCAGCTTAGTTCTGGCGGGGGGCGGGAACACCGGGGAGCTGTTTTTT. The rearrangement combines TRBV7-8 with TRBJ2-2; the junction holds 8 bases that match TRBD2. Ends trimmed: V by 1 base, J by 1 base; bases unmatched to a gene: 8. CDR1 is given as SGHVS and CDR2 as FQNEAQ, both from the germline V gene. From the cysteine through the phenylalanine, the CDR3 covers 18 amino acids. Of the read, only the CDR3 DNA is kept; its 54 bases are in frame from base 1.